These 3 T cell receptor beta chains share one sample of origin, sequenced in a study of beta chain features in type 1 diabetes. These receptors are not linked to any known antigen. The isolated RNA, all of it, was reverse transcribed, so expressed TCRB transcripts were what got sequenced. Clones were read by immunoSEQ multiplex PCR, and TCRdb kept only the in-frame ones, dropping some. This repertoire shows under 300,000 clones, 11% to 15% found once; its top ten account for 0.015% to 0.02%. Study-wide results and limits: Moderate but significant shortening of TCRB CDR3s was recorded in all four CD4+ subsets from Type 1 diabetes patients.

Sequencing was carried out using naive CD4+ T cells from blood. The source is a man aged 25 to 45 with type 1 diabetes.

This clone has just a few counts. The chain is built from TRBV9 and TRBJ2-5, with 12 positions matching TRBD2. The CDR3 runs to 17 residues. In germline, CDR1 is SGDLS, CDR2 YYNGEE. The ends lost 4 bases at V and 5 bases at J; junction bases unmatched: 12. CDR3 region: CASSPRLAGDKSETQYF. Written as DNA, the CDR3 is TGTGCCAGCAGCCCCCGACTAGCGGGGGATAAATCGGAGACCCAGTACTTC.

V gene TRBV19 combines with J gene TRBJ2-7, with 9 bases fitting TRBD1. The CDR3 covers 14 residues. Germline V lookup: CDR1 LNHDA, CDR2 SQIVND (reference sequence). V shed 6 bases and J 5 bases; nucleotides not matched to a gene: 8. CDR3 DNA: TGTGCCAGTAGCAAAGGGACAGGGAGGAACGAGCAGTACTTC. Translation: CASSKGTGRNEQYF.

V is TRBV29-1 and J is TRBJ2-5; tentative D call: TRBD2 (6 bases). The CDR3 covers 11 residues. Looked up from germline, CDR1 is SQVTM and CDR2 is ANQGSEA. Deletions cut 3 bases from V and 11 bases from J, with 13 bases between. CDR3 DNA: TGCAGCGTTGAGGTCCAACGGGGGCAGTACTTC. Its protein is CSVEVQRGQYF. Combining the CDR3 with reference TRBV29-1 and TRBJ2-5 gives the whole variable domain SAVISQKPSRDICQRGTSLTIQCQVDSQVTMMFWYRQQPGQSLTLIATANQGSEATYESGFVIDKFPISRPNLTFSTLTVSNMSPEDSSIYLCSVEVQRGQYFGPGTRLLVL.